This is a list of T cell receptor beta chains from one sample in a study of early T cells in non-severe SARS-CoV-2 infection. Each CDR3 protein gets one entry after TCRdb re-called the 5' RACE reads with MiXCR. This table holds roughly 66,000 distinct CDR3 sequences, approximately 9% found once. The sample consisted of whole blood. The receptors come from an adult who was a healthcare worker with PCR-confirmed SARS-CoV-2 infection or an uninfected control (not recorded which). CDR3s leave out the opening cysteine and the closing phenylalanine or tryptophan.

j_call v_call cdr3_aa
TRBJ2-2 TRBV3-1 ASREISGKTNTGELF
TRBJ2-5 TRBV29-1 SVTQGQETQY
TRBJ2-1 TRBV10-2 ASSLVGTSGGEQF
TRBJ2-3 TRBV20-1 SAPIAGDTDTQY
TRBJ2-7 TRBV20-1 SARLSGRVSYEQY
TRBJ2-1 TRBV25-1 AVSREGHFEQF
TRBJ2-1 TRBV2 ASSRDPPNEQF
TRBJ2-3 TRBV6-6 ASSFPGESTDTQY
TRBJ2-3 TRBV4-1 ASSQLGLAGDTQY
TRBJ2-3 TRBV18 ASSKGKGQGTDTQY
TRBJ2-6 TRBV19 ASLSAIRSGANVLT
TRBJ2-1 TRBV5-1 ASSLGAGTYNEQF
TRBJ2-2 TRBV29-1 SVLAGNTGELF
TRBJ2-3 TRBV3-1 ASSPRTSPDTQY
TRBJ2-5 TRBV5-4 ASSSGKEAQETQY